Given below is one T cell receptor (beta chain) in context. Its antigen remains unknown. The CDR3 totals 15 residues. Germline V gene sequence: CDR1 SGHRS, CDR2 YFSETQ. V was clipped by 3 bases and J by 1 base; unmatched bases: 6. This entry is derived from a study of neurological immune-mediated disorders. General observations from the study: The absence of shared CDR3 amino acid sequences among expanded clones across subjects suggests private repertoires in all groups. In HTLV-1-associated myelopathy, TCR clonal expansion was greatest, whereas multiple sclerosis had the least, falling below healthy controls.

The cDNA was generated through 5'RACE incorporating 10-nucleotide random UMIs. Each CDR3 protein is one row after TCRdb ran MiXCR on the 5' RACE reads. Of 35,000 to 40,000 distinct CDR3 sequences listed, around 10% are singletons. The chain links TRBV5-1 to TRBJ1-1; 7 bases match TRBD1. Sequenced input: CD4+ T cells from blood. The TCR was taken from a woman in her 30s with HTLV-1-associated myelopathy (HAM/TSP). The CDR3 loop is CASSYSDRENTEAFF. The DNA for the CDR3 is TGCGCCAGCAGCTACTCTGACAGGGAGAACACTGAAGCTTTCTTT.